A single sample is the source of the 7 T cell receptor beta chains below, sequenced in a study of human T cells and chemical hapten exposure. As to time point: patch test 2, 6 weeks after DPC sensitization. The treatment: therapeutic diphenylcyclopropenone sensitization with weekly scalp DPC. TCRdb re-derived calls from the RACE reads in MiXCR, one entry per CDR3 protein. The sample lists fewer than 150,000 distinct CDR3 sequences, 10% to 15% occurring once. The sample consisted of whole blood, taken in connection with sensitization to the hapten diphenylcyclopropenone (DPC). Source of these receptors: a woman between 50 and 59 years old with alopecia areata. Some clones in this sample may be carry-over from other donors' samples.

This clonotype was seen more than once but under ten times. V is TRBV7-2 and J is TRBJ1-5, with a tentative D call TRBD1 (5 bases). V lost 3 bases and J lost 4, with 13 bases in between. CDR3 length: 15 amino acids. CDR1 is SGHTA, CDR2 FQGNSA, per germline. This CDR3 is CASSFTGTANQPQHF. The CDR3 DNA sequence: TGTGCCAGCAGCTTCACCGGGACGGCAAATCAGCCCCAGCATTTT.

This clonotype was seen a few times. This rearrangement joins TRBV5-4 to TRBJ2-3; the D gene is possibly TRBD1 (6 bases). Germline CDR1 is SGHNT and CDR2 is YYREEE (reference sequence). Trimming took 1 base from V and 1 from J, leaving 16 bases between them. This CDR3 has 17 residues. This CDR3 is CASSLNGREGGTDTQYF. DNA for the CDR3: TGTGCCAGCAGCTTGAATGGCCGAGAGGGGGGCACAGATACGCAGTATTTT.

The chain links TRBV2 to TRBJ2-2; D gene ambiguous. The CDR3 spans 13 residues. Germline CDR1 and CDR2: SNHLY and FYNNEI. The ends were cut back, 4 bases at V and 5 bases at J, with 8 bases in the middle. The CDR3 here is CASSGWGTGELFF. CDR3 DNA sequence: TGTGCCAGCAGTGGCTGGGGAACCGGGGAGCTGTTTTTT. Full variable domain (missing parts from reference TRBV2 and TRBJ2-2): EPEVTQTPSHQVTQMGQEVILRCVPISNHLYFYWYRQILGQKVEFLVSFYNNEISEKSEIFDDQFSVERPDGSNFTLKIRSTKLEDSAMYFCASSGWGTGELFFGEGSRLTVL.

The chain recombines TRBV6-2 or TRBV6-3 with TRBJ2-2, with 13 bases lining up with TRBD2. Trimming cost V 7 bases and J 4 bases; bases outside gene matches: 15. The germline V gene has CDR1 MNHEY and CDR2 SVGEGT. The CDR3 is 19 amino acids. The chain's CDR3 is CASTLTGLAGAVSTGELFF. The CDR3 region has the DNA TGTGCCAGCACTTTAACCGGACTAGCGGGAGCCGTTTCCACCGGGGAGCTGTTTTTT.

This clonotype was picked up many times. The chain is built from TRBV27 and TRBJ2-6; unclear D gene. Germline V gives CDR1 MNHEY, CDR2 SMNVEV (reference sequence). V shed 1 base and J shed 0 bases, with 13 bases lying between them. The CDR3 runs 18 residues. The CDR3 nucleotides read TGTGCCAGCAGTTTATTTCCCGGACCAGCCTCTGGGGCCAACGTCCTGACTTTC. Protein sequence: CASSLFPGPASGANVLTF.

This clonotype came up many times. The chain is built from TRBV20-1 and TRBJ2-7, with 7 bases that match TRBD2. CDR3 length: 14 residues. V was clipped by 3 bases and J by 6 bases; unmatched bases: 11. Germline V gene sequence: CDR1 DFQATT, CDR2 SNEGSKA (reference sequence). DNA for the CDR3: TGCAGTGCTAGTGACGGACTAGTGAGTTCCGAGCAGTACTTC. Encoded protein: CSASDGLVSSEQYF.

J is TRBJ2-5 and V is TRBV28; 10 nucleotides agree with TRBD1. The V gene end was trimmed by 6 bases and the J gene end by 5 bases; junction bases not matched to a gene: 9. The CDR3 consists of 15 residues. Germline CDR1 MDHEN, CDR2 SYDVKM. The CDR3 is CASRETGGARETQYF. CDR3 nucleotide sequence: TGTGCCAGCAGGGAGACAGGGGGCGCGAGGGAGACCCAGTACTTC. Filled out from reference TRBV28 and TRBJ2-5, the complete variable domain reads DVKVTQSSRYLVKRTGEKVFLECVQDMDHENMFWYRQDPGLGLRLIYFSYDVKMKEKGDIPEGYSVSREKKERFSLILESASTNQTSMYLCASRETGGARETQYFGPGTRLLVL.